These T cell receptor beta chains were read from a single sample in a study of T cells in Graves' hyperthyroidism and ophthalmopathy. TCRdb used MiXCR to reprocess the multiplex PCR reads, holding one entry per CDR3 protein. The sample holds 600,000 or so distinct CDR3 sequences; more than 12% are singletons and the top ten take approximately 12%. Specimen: blood. The receptors stem from a woman aged 50 to 65 with Graves' ophthalmopathy. Both conserved end residues are part of each CDR3. D genes are given only for firm matches. Clone size appears in some rows only: once, few, many, or a class for an expanded clone.

TRBV7-2,NA,many,TRBJ2-1,CASSLDLLADSSYNEQFF,TGTGCCAGCAGCTTAGACTTATTAGCGGACAGCTCCTACAATGAGCAGTTCTTC
TRBV6-1,NA,NA,TRBJ2-7,CASSSGTSTYEQYF,TGTGCCAGCAGTTCAGGGACTTCCACCTACGAGCAGTACTTC
TRBV29-1,NA,NA,TRBJ1-3,CSAEAISGNTIYF,TGCAGCGCAGAGGCCATCTCTGGAAACACCATATATTTT
TRBV20-1,NA,many,TRBJ2-7,CSAMSSDPYEQYF,TGCAGTGCTATGTCAAGTGACCCATACGAGCAGTACTTC
TRBV7-9,TRBD2,NA,TRBJ2-7,CASSSGLAGGPPMREQYF,TGTGCCAGCAGCTCGGGACTAGCGGGAGGGCCCCCCATGAGGGAGCAGTACTTC
TRBV6-2/TRBV6-3,NA,NA,TRBJ2-1,CASSYGSEQFF,TGTGCCAGCAGTTACGGTAGTGAGCAGTTCTTC
TRBV24-1,NA,NA,TRBJ2-5,CATSDARPDRETQYF,TGTGCCACCAGTGATGCCAGACCGGACAGAGAGACCCAGTACTTC
TRBV9,TRBD1,many,TRBJ2-7,CASSAGQAYEQYF,TGTGCCAGCAGCGCGGGACAGGCCTACGAGCAGTACTTC
TRBV4-1,NA,many,TRBJ1-2,CASSQDSRYTF,TGCGCCAGCAGCCAAGATTCCCGCTACACCTTC
TRBV10-3,NA,NA,TRBJ1-3,CAISESPTGSGNTIYF,TGTGCCATCAGTGAGTCGCCAACAGGCTCTGGAAACACCATATATTTT